The 5 T cell receptor beta chains in this list originate from one sample, sequenced in a study of shared clonotypes between healthy human individuals. Clones were read by immunoSEQ multiplex PCR, and TCRdb kept only the in-frame ones, dropping some. The sample has about 690,000 clones, roughly 88% seen once. The sample comprised memory CD8+ T cells from PBMCs. The subset is: CD45RO+ cells pooled with CCR7-negative TemRA cells. All receptors come from a man younger than 30 in good health. Some clones in this sample may be carry-over from other donors' samples.

V gene TRBV28 combines with J gene TRBJ2-2; D remains ambiguous. Germline values: CDR1 MDHEN, CDR2 SYDVKM. V was trimmed by 7 bases and J by 0 bases, leaving 12 bases between them. This CDR3 is built from 15 residues. The DNA for the CDR3 is TGTGCCAGCACGCGATTTGGGACGAACACCGGGGAGCTGTTTTTT. Translated: CASTRFGTNTGELFF.

The V gene is TRBV11-3, the J gene TRBJ2-2, with D perhaps TRBD2 (5 bases). The CDR3 length is 15 residues. Trimming cost V 4 bases and J 2 bases, with 11 bases left between them. Germline V gene lookup returns CDR1 SGHNT and CDR2 YENEEA. Here the CDR3 reads CASSSRRGNTGELFF. DNA for the CDR3: TGTGCCAGCAGCTCAAGACGGGGTAACACCGGGGAGCTGTTTTTT.

The CDR3 DNA reads as TGCGCCAGCAGCCAAGAACCAACTAGCGGGAACTACGAGCAGTACTTC. Its protein product is CASSQEPTSGNYEQYF. This chain joins TRBV4-1 and TRBJ2-7; the match to TRBD2 covers 10 bases. The CDR3 covers 16 residues. Per germline, CDR1 MGHRA and CDR2 YSYEKL. V gave up 0 bases and J gave up 3 bases; unmatched junction bases: 5.

This chain's CDR3 is CASSYFSSDKRRAFF. The CDR3 DNA follows: TGTGCCAGCAGTTACTTCTCTTCGGACAAGAGAAGAGCTTTCTTT. The V gene is TRBV6-5, the J gene TRBJ1-1; weak D call: TRBD1 (5 bases). The CDR3 runs to 15 residues. The V gene lost 1 base and the J gene lost 10 bases, with 19 bases spanning the gap. Germline CDR1 and CDR2: MNHEY and SVGAGI.

The rearrangement links TRBV5-3 to TRBJ1-2; no definite D call. TRBV5-3 is an ORF, with its function uncertain. The V and J ends lost 0 bases and 4 bases respectively, with 7 bases between them. This CDR3 has 13 residues. CDR3 sequence: CARSLGRAYGYTF. CDR3 DNA sequence: TGTGCCAGAAGCTTGGGGAGGGCCTATGGCTACACCTTC.